The 5 T cell receptor beta chains listed next were all sequenced from one sample in a study of T cell responses to AZD1222 COVID-19 vaccine. Clones were sequenced by immunoSEQ multiplex PCR, and TCRdb holds only the in-frame ones, with some missing. The sample holds around 130,000 clones; 88% are singletons and the top ten take about 3.1%. This material consisted of peripheral blood, taken 28 days after the second AZD1222 dose. Every receptor here comes from an adult who received the AZD1222 COVID-19 vaccine.

The chain uses TRBV5-1 and TRBJ1-1, with D possibly being TRBD1 (5 bases). CDR1 and CDR2 (germline): SGHRS, YFSETQ. Trimming left V 4 bases short and J 2 bases short, with 15 bases between. This CDR3 region has 15 residues. The CDR3 DNA follows: TGCGCCAGCAGCCTCACGGGGGGAGCCAACACTGAAGCTTTCTTT. Translating it yields CASSLTGGANTEAFF.

V is TRBV3-1 (or the pseudogene TRBV3-2) and J is TRBJ1-2, with D hard to call. The CDR3 loop spans 13 amino acids. The V gene lost 0 bases and the J gene lost 7 bases, with 9 bases spanning the gap. Germline CDR1 reads LGHDT; CDR2 reads YNNKEL (reference sequence). The CDR3 region is CASSQDVGFGYTF. CDR3 nucleotide sequence: TGTGCCAGCAGCCAAGATGTAGGGTTTGGCTACACCTTC.

Concerning this clone: The junction does not match germline at one end; this may be a read error. The CDR3, as DNA: TGTGCCAGCAGCGAAGGGTCGGATCAGCCCCAGCATTTT. It translates to CASSEGSDQPQHF. The chain joins TRBV2 to TRBJ1-5; no definite D call. The V gene's germline CDR1 is SNHLY and CDR2 FYNNEI. The CDR3 sequence is 13 residues long.

V gene TRBV19 combines with J gene TRBJ2-7, with 9 positions matching TRBD2. The CDR3 loop spans 14 amino acids. V lost 6 bases, J lost 2 bases, and 5 bases stayed unmatched. Germline CDR1 LNHDA, CDR2 SQIVND (reference sequence). DNA for the CDR3: TGTGCCAGTAGGGAGACTAGCGGAGCCTACGAGCAGTACTTC. It translates to CASRETSGAYEQYF.

The V and J genes are TRBV7-2 and TRBJ2-2; D may be TRBD2 (5 bases). V lost 5 bases and J lost 7, with 20 bases in between. The CDR3 has 16 residues. Germline V gene lookup returns CDR1 SGHTA and CDR2 FQGNSA. CDR3 nucleotide sequence: TGTGCCAGCAGCATACCTTCTCGGACTCGCGGCGGGGAGCTGTTTTTT. Amino acids: CASSIPSRTRGGELFF.